This T cell receptor (beta chain) was captured by sequencing in a study of blood T cells in healthy people across ages (dated by TCRdb to the mid-2010s). A note on the overall study: Template switching captured roughly one uniquely barcoded TCR beta cDNA molecule per two T cells in model experiments. The study measured age-related changes in TCR beta repertoire diversity using deep sequencing normalized with unique cDNA molecular identifiers. The donors were split into four age groups: young (average around 15 years), middle-aged (39), aged (over 55) and long-lived (approximately 80). To avoid experimental bias, donors of different ages were distributed randomly across sequencing lanes. Using the same blood draw, the study looked at two additional independent replicas of 1 million unique cDNA reads for two donors, one aged 18 to 30 and the other aged 80 or older.

Library prep was done by 5' RACE. These reads were obtained on an Illumina HiSeq 2500. A second roughly 6 to 11 cycle PCR used a sample-barcoded 5' primer and a J-beta primer mix. Each TCR beta cDNA molecule received a unique molecular identifier from a template-switch 5' adaptor carrying 12 random nucleotides. Each sample yielded at least 2.5 million CDR3-containing paired-end reads. All of the RNA was converted into first-strand cDNA using the Mint cDNA synthesis kit, with a TRBC-specific oligonucleotide serving as the primer. Following uracil-DNA glycosylase treatment, a first 18-cycle PCR with universal primers M1SS and BC2_uni_R was performed on all cDNA. Processing in the source paper ran as follows. Normalization of each sample was performed by random selection of 1 million high-quality reads, each carrying a distinct molecular identifier. Reads sharing molecular identifiers were discarded rather than binned into consensus sequences. MiTCR, set to a Q25 quality threshold and the strictest error-elimination algorithm, was used for CDR3 identification, clonotype clustering and error correction. A nonparametric unseen species model with Euler transformation was used to estimate a lower bound on total TCR beta diversity. TCRdb passed the public sequencing reads through fastp at Q25 and MiXCR, retaining productive beta sequences. CDR3 protein sequences are deduplicated, and each keeps its most common genes and DNA. These V and J calls rely on TCRdb rather than the paper's analysis. The sample table holds more than 800,000 distinct CDR3 sequences, of which 40% to 50% were seen once. The top ten clonotypes cover approximately 17% of the sample.

The donors were roughly 38 Caucasian individuals from Russia, aged about 6 to 95 years, who were systemically healthy. Approximately 10 milliliters of peripheral blood were collected from each donor into EDTA-treated Vacutainer tubes. Ficoll-Paque density-gradient centrifugation was used to isolate PBMCs, with at least 6 million obtained per sample. Total RNA was extracted from PBMCs with Trizol reagent, with at least 6 micrograms obtained per sample. For every donor, an aliquot of PBMCs went through flow cytometry to measure the percentages of naive CD45RAhigh/CD27high T cells. The study at large found these results: Estimates of total diversity based on one million sequenced T cells were considered lower bounds and underestimates. Observed TCR beta diversity per million T cells fell roughly linearly with age, and a significant reduction was already apparent by age around 39. Compared with the aged group, the long-lived group had more naive CD4+ T cells, fewer expanded clones and increased TCR diversity, a pattern suggesting age selection. There was a strong correlation between observed TCR beta diversity and the percentage of naive T cells measured by flow cytometry. The CMV infection status of donors was not known, potentially confounding age-related changes in expanded clonotypes. Bulk unsorted PBMC profiling prevented conclusive comparison of naive and antigen-experienced compartments.

For this clonotype: Its cognate antigen has yet to be identified. Nothing much larger sits one base from this clone, and base qualities are not available.

V and J are trimmed by 6 bases and 2 bases, and the gene matches miss 10 bases of the junction. The CDR3 numbers 16 residues from cysteine through phenylalanine. The only DNA kept is the CDR3, 48 bases in frame from the first base. CDR1 and CDR2 are drawn from the germline V gene: LGHNT, FRNRAP. The sequencing sample was made of blood. This TCR was sampled from a woman aged 55-70 years in good health. The rearrangement joined TRBV12-5 to TRBJ2-5, and 9 bases in between align with TRBD1. CDR3 loop: CASGPSTGGCQETQYF. The nucleotides read TGTGCTAGTGGACCCTCGACAGGGGGGTGTCAAGAGACCCAGTACTTC.